This is a list of T cell receptor beta chains from one sample in a study of response to subunit inactivated influenza vaccine. TCRdb reprocessed the RT-PCR reads via MiXCR and lists one record per CDR3 protein. The sample has 650,000 to 800,000 distinct CDR3 sequences, less than 20% seen once. The source was PBMCs from blood, collected more than 4 days after vaccination. The receptors come from a man between 45 and 60 years old who received an inactivated influenza vaccine. The CDR3 runs from the conserved cysteine through the conserved F or W. Each record gives: V gene, J gene, D gene, clone size, CDR3 DNA, CDR3 protein. A D gene is named only where the DNA matches it firmly. Some rows mark clone size as missing; the rest say once, few, many or name a class of expanded clone.

>TRBV12-3/TRBV12-4|TRBJ2-7|NA|NA
TGTGCCAGCAGTTTAAGGGGTGAGGACGAGCAGTACTTC
CASSLRGEDEQYF
>TRBV4-3|TRBJ1-6|NA|many
TGCGCCAGCAGCCAAGGGGTAGGGCCCCTTTCACCCCTCCACTTT
CASSQGVGPLSPLHF
>TRBV12-3/TRBV12-4|TRBJ1-1|NA|NA
TGTGCCAGCACCTTGGGGGTGTCCACTGAAGCTTTCTTT
CASTLGVSTEAFF
>TRBV5-6|TRBJ2-7|TRBD2|NA
TGTGCCAGCAGCTCACTGAGGACTAGCGGATTCTACGAGCAGTACTTC
CASSSLRTSGFYEQYF
>TRBV20-1|TRBJ2-3|TRBD2|NA
TGCAGTGCTAGTGACACTAGCGCGAACACAGATACGCAGTATTTT
CSASDTSANTDTQYF
>TRBV5-1|TRBJ2-7|NA|NA
TGCGCCAGCAGCTCCCGGAAATACGAGCAGTACTTC
CASSSRKYEQYF
>TRBV7-3|TRBJ1-4|NA|NA
TGTGCCAGCAGCTCCGTCACAGGGTTTAATGAAAAACTGTTTTTT
CASSSVTGFNEKLFF
>TRBV9|TRBJ2-7|TRBD2|few
TGTGCCAGCAGCGTACTAGCGGGAGGGGACGAGCAGTACTTC
CASSVLAGGDEQYF
>TRBV5-1|TRBJ2-7|TRBD1|few
TGCGCCAGCAGCGCCTACCCGGGACAGGGGGCCTGGGAGCAGTACTTC
CASSAYPGQGAWEQYF
>TRBV4-2|TRBJ1-2|NA|NA
TGTGCCAGCAGCCAAGATAGAGAGAGAGATGGCTACACCTTC
CASSQDRERDGYTF
>TRBV9|TRBJ2-7|NA|NA
TGTGCCAGCAGCGCCCGGGAGTTAATCCACGAGCAGTACTTC
CASSARELIHEQYF
>TRBV6-1|TRBJ2-1|TRBD1|many
TGTGCCAGCAGTCCGGGACAGAGGTACAATGAGCAGTTCTTC
CASSPGQRYNEQFF
>TRBV7-9|TRBJ2-2|NA|NA
TGTGCCAGCAGATCCGACCGGGCTTCAAACACCGGGGAGCTGTTTTTT
CASRSDRASNTGELFF
>TRBV7-2|TRBJ2-3|NA|few
TGTGCCAGCAGCTCGACTACCTACACAGATACGCAGTATTTT
CASSSTTYTDTQYF
>TRBV24-1|TRBJ2-7|TRBD1|few
TGTGCCACCAGTGATCCCGGACAGGGGTCTAACGAGCAGTACTTC
CATSDPGQGSNEQYF